These 29 T cell receptor beta chains share one sample of origin, sequenced in a study of T cell responses to AZD1222 COVID-19 vaccine. Sequenced by immunoSEQ multiplex PCR; TCRdb stores in-frame clones only, minus some. The sample consists of around 160,000 clones, 90% to 95% of them appearing once. Sequenced here: peripheral blood, sampled on day 0 of MenACWY control vaccination. These receptors were collected from an adult in good health.

The chain uses TRBV2 and TRBJ2-1; no clear D. This CDR3 comprises 11 residues. Germline V lookup: CDR1 SNHLY, CDR2 FYNNEI. The V gene lost 4 bases and the J gene lost 8 bases, with 6 bases spanning the gap. DNA of the CDR3: TGTGCCAGCAGTGTTGCGTATGAGCAGTTCTTC. Its translation is CASSVAYEQFF.

This chain uses TRBV9 with TRBJ1-3; possibly TRBD1 for D (5 bases). Germline V lookup: CDR1 SGDLS, CDR2 YYNGEE. Trimming pared 4 bases from V and 4 bases from J, leaving 12 bases between. The CDR3 has 14 residues. The CDR3 sequence: CASSYRGLGNTIYF. As DNA, the CDR3 is TGTGCCAGCAGCTACCGGGGCCTGGGAAACACCATATATTTT.

The chain carries TRBV28 and TRBJ1-3; D gene ambiguous. In germline, CDR1 is MDHEN, CDR2 SYDVKM. The CDR3 sequence is 13 residues long. The germline V and J ends were trimmed by 5 bases and 4 bases, with 9 bases remaining between them. The CDR3 protein is CASSTGPGNTIYF. Here the CDR3 DNA reads TGTGCCAGCAGTACCGGACCCGGAAACACCATATATTTT.

The chain is built from TRBV27 and TRBJ1-5; D is perhaps TRBD1 (6 bases). From germline, CDR1 is MNHEY and CDR2 SMNVEV (reference sequence). V shed 0 bases and J shed 10 bases, with 10 bases lying between them. The length of the CDR3 is 13 residues. The CDR3 sequence: CASSLSSGAPQHF. Written as DNA, the CDR3 is TGTGCCAGCAGTTTATCGTCAGGGGCCCCCCAGCATTTT.

The chain combines TRBV7-3 with TRBJ2-2, with 11 positions matching TRBD1. The CDR3 sequence is 16 residues long. Germline CDR1 and CDR2: SGHTA and FQGTGA. Trimming removed 5 bases from V and 3 bases from J; junction bases left unmatched: 5. CDR3 sequence reads: CASSTRTGGDTGELFF. For the CDR3, the DNA is TGTGCCAGCAGCACTCGGACAGGGGGCGACACCGGGGAGCTGTTTTTT.

The rearrangement uses TRBV30 and TRBJ1-2, with no clear D. Trimming removed 7 bases from V and 4 bases from J, with 19 bases in between. This CDR3 contains 14 residues. Germline V gene lookup returns CDR1 GTSNPN and CDR2 SVGIG (reference sequence). CDR3 residues: CASPPARGGYGYTF. In DNA form, the CDR3 reads TGTGCCTCGCCCCCCGCACGCGGCGGCTATGGCTACACCTTC. The whole variable domain, filled in from reference TRBV30 and TRBJ1-2, reads SQTIHQWPATLVQPVGSPLSLECTVEGTSNPNLYWYRQAAGRGLQLLFYSVGIGQISSEVPQNLSASRPQDRQFILSSKKLLLSDSGFYLCASPPARGGYGYTFGSGTRLTVV.

The V call is TRBV3-1 (or the pseudogene TRBV3-2), the J call TRBJ2-1; TRBD2 matches at 7 bases. The CDR3 totals 18 residues. CDR1 is LGHDT and CDR2 is YNNKEL in the germline V gene (reference sequence). V trimming: 4 bases; J trimming: 1 base; junction bases outside the gene matches: 13. Here the CDR3 reads CASSLRLGPSGSYNEQFF. CDR3 coding DNA: TGTGCCAGCAGCCTTAGACTAGGGCCTAGCGGATCCTACAATGAGCAGTTCTTC.

CDR3 region: CAWTRDISTGELFF. The CDR3 DNA reads TGTGCCTGGACCCGGGACATATCCACCGGGGAGCTGTTTTTT. This sequence joins TRBV30 and TRBJ2-2; D perhaps matches TRBD1 (6 bases). The germline gives CDR1 GTSNPN, CDR2 SVGIG (reference sequence). V was trimmed by 4 bases and J by 4 bases, leaving 13 bases between them. The CDR3 is 14 residues long. Filled out from reference TRBV30 and TRBJ2-2, the complete variable domain reads SQTIHQWPATLVQPVGSPLSLECTVEGTSNPNLYWYRQAAGRGLQLLFYSVGIGQISSEVPQNLSASRPQDRQFILSSKKLLLSDSGFYLCAWTRDISTGELFFGEGSRLTVL.

The table lists this clone with a count of one. This rearrangement joins TRBV5-4 to TRBJ2-7, with D perhaps matching TRBD2 (6 bases). The germline CDR1 and CDR2 sequences are SGHNT and YYREEE (reference sequence). Trimming removed 0 bases from V and 0 bases from J, with 10 bases in between. This CDR3 has 15 residues. DNA for the CDR3: TGTGCCAGCAGCTTGGAGGTCGGGAGCTCCTACGAGCAGTACTTC. It specifies CASSLEVGSSYEQYF.

The V gene is TRBV3-1 (or the pseudogene TRBV3-2), the J gene TRBJ2-1, with 7 bases that match TRBD2. The germline CDR1 and CDR2 sequences are LGHDT and YNNKEL (reference sequence). This CDR3 is 15 amino acids long. The trim removed 4 bases at V and 8 bases at J, leaving 11 bases unmatched. The CDR3 DNA follows: TGTGCCAGCAGCCTGACTAGCTCGCGGAGCCATGAGCAGTTCTTC. This encodes CASSLTSSRSHEQFF.

The chain links TRBV27 to TRBJ1-3; 7 bases are shared with TRBD1. Germline assignment: CDR1 MNHEY and CDR2 SMNVEV (reference sequence). V lost 4 bases, J lost 0 bases, and 15 bases stayed unmatched. This CDR3 region has 19 residues. This chain's CDR3 is CASSSRRTGYDTSGNTIYF. CDR3 coding DNA: TGTGCCAGCAGTTCAAGAAGGACAGGTTACGATACCTCTGGAAACACCATATATTTT.

The chain uses TRBV10-3 and TRBJ2-6; 9 positions agree with TRBD1. CDR1 is ENHRY, CDR2 SYGVKD, per germline. The CDR3 loop spans 19 amino acids. V shed 4 bases, J shed 0 bases, and the junction held 10 bases outside the gene matches. This chain's CDR3 is CAISGRQGEGTSGANVLTF. The CDR3 region has the DNA TGTGCCATCAGTGGCAGACAGGGGGAAGGGACCTCTGGGGCCAACGTCCTGACTTTC.

The sample holds a few counts of this clone. The chain carries TRBV6-4 and TRBJ2-3, with 8 bases fitting TRBD2. There are 14 residues in the CDR3. The germline V gene has CDR1 MRHNA and CDR2 SNTAGT. The trim removed 3 bases at V and 1 base at J, leaving 0 bases unmatched. The chain's CDR3 is CASSERGGTDTQYF. The CDR3 DNA reads TGTGCCAGCAGTGAGCGGGGGGGCACAGATACGCAGTATTTT.

CDR3 loop: CASSPRKGSGGPYNEQFF. Written as DNA, the CDR3 is TGTGCCAGCAGCCCCCGCAAGGGCTCGGGGGGTCCGTACAATGAGCAGTTCTTC. This chain uses TRBV27 with TRBJ2-1; 7 nucleotides match TRBD2. CDR3 size: 18 residues. Trimming removed 6 bases from V and 4 bases from J; junction bases left unmatched: 18. Germline V gene data show CDR1 as MNHEY and CDR2 as SMNVEV (reference sequence).

The chain's CDR3 is CASSVVQGCSYEQYF. CDR3 DNA sequence: TGTGCCAGCAGCGTAGTACAGGGGTGCTCCTACGAGCAGTACTTC. The genes are TRBV9 and TRBJ2-7; TRBD1 agrees at 7 bases. V was pared by 0 bases and J by 0 bases, with 3 bases of the junction left unmatched. Germline V gene sequence: CDR1 SGDLS, CDR2 YYNGEE. The CDR3 spans 15 residues.

This chain links TRBV27 with TRBJ1-5; D remains unclear. The CDR3 runs 14 residues. Germline V CDR1 and CDR2: MNHEY, SMNVEV (reference sequence). The germline V and J ends were trimmed by 2 bases and 2 bases, with 7 bases remaining between them. This CDR3 reads CASSLRRGNQPQHF. The CDR3 nucleotides read TGTGCCAGCAGTTTACGTAGGGGCAATCAGCCCCAGCATTTT.

V usage is TRBV30 and J usage is TRBJ1-3, with D perhaps matching TRBD1 (6 bases). Per germline, CDR1 GTSNPN and CDR2 SVGIG (reference sequence). The CDR3 loop spans 14 amino acids. Between the trimmed V and J ends, which lost 0 bases and 2 bases, there was a span of 8 bases. CDR3 amino acids: CAWSVGTTGNTIYF. CDR3 sequence (DNA): TGTGCCTGGAGTGTCGGGACAACTGGAAACACCATATATTTT.

The chain employs TRBV7-2 and TRBJ2-7; D is unresolved. The CDR3 has 17 residues. Trimming cost V 5 bases and J 1 base, with 21 bases left between them. Germline V gene data show CDR1 as SGHTA and CDR2 as FQGNSA. The CDR3 here is CASSALGLSWDSYEQYF. CDR3 coding DNA: TGTGCCAGCAGCGCCCTCGGCCTTTCCTGGGATTCCTACGAGCAGTACTTC.

About this clone itself: A read error may account for a junction end that differs from germline. CDR3: CASREGFYGYTF. Written as DNA, the CDR3 is TGTGCCAGCAGAGAAGGATTCTATGGCTACACCTTC. The rearrangement links TRBV6-1 to TRBJ1-2; D is unclear. Germline V gene lookup returns CDR1 MNHNS and CDR2 SASEGT. This CDR3 spans 12 amino acids.

The chain joins TRBV4-1 to TRBJ1-2, with 9 bases aligning to TRBD1. From germline, CDR1 is MGHRA and CDR2 YSYEKL. V lost 3 bases, J lost 8 bases, and 10 bases stayed unmatched. The CDR3 is made up of 15 amino acids. CDR3 nucleotide sequence: TGCGCCAGCAGCCATCCCGGGACAGGGCTTCAAGGCTACACCTTC. This sequence encodes CASSHPGTGLQGYTF.

The V gene is TRBV28, the J gene TRBJ2-1; no reliable D call. This CDR3 is built from 18 residues. Trimming shortened V by 5 bases and J by 0 bases, and 20 bases separated the two germline ends. The germline gives CDR1 MDHEN, CDR2 SYDVKM. The CDR3 coding sequence is TGTGCCAGCAGTAGTATATGGTCGGTCCGAAGCTCCTACAATGAGCAGTTCTTC. Its translation is CASSSIWSVRSSYNEQFF. Looking up the rest from reference TRBV28 and TRBJ2-1 gives the full variable domain: DVKVTQSSRYLVKRTGEKVFLECVQDMDHENMFWYRQDPGLGLRLIYFSYDVKMKEKGDIPEGYSVSREKKERFSLILESASTNQTSMYLCASSSIWSVRSSYNEQFFGPGTRLTVL.

The chain links TRBV5-1 to TRBJ1-4; D gene ambiguous. The CDR3 has 13 residues. Germline V CDR1 and CDR2: SGHRS, YFSETQ. Trimming took off 9 bases at V and 3 bases at J, with 12 bases between the two ends. CDR3 sequence (DNA): TGCGCCACCCGAGGCGGACCTAATGAAAAACTGTTTTTT. Translation gives CATRGGPNEKLFF.

This sequence joins TRBV18 and TRBJ1-1; D is unresolved. Between the trimmed V and J ends, which lost 3 bases and 8 bases, there was a span of 10 bases. CDR3 length: 12 residues. Germline lookup yields CDR1 KGHSH and CDR2 LQKENI. The CDR3 sequence is CASSPVLREAFF. The CDR3 DNA reads TGTGCCAGCTCACCCGTTTTGAGGGAAGCTTTCTTT.

J is TRBJ2-7 and V is TRBV7-8; 7 bases are shared with TRBD1. CDR3 length: 15 residues. V was pared by 3 bases and J by 2 bases, with 7 bases of the junction left unmatched. Looked up from germline, CDR1 is SGHVS and CDR2 is FQNEAQ. Here the CDR3 reads CASSLTGLQTYEQYF. In DNA, the CDR3 is TGTGCCAGCAGCTTGACAGGGCTCCAAACCTACGAGCAGTACTTC.

The chain recombines TRBV18 with TRBJ1-1; D not resolved. The germline CDR1 and CDR2 sequences are KGHSH and LQKENI. Trimming pared 4 bases from V and 5 bases from J, leaving 14 bases between. The CDR3 has 14 residues. This CDR3 is CASSLGYDRTEAFF. The CDR3, as DNA: TGTGCCAGCTCACTAGGATATGACCGGACTGAAGCTTTCTTT.

The chain is built from TRBV11-2 and TRBJ1-3; TRBD1 matches at 7 bases. The CDR3 totals 14 residues. The trim removed 5 bases at V and 4 bases at J, leaving 5 bases unmatched. The germline V gene has CDR1 SGHAT and CDR2 FQNNGV. The CDR3, as DNA: TGTGCCAGCAGCCCACAGGGGTTCGGAAACACCATATATTTT. This gives the protein CASSPQGFGNTIYF.

The chain joins TRBV4-1 to TRBJ2-3; possibly TRBD2 for D (6 bases). The length of the CDR3 is 16 residues. Per germline, CDR1 MGHRA and CDR2 YSYEKL. V dropped 1 base and J dropped 3 bases, with 14 bases sitting between them. The CDR3 nucleotides read TGCGCCAGCAGCCAAGGGGACTCCCAGGTGACAGATACGCAGTATTTT. Protein sequence: CASSQGDSQVTDTQYF.

The V and J genes are TRBV30 and TRBJ1-2; tentatively, D is TRBD1 (6 bases). The CDR3 covers 13 residues. Deletions cut 3 bases from V and 4 bases from J, with 12 bases between. Germline loops: CDR1 GTSNPN, CDR2 SVGIG (reference sequence). The CDR3 DNA follows: TGTGCCTGGAGCCCTGGACAGCTCTATGGCTACACCTTC. This encodes CAWSPGQLYGYTF.

The rearrangement joins TRBV19 to TRBJ1-1, with unresolved D. V lost 2 bases and J lost 1, with 5 bases in between. CDR1 and CDR2 (germline): LNHDA, SQIVND (reference sequence). CDR3 size: 13 residues. The CDR3 nucleotides read TGTGCCAGTAGTATATCAGAGAACACTGAAGCTTTCTTT. It is translated as CASSISENTEAFF.